This T cell receptor beta chain was found in a study of blood T cell repertoires in COVID-19 (dated by TCRdb to the early 2020s). With regard to the full study: Samples covering the acute and convalescent phases of COVID-19 were provided by collaborators in the United States, Italy and Spain. The samples were drawn from the first 160 participants of the ongoing ImmuneRACE study and from 950 to 1,500 subjects provided by 6 global collaborators. The prospective study material was composed of cDNA or gDNA derived from T cells, B-cell-depleted T cells, or PBMCs. The repertoires were released in a freely available public database intended as a resource for research on the immune response to SARS-CoV-2. Where available, HLA class I and class II types were taken from metadata supplied by the sample provider and were not determined by assay-based typing. The dataset comprised deeply sampled blood TCRbeta repertoires from subjects exposed to, actively infected with, or recovered from COVID-19. The sample metadata nearly always contained a de-identified subject ID, COVID-19 status, age in years and sex.

As concerns this clone: Its antigen remains undetermined. There are no base qualities to consult, and no much larger clone falls within one base.

Germline trimming: 1 base from V, 6 bases from J; junction bases outside gene matches: 4. The CDR3 measures 14 amino acids from cysteine to phenylalanine. The sequence is cut down to CDR3 DNA, 42 bases in frame from base 1. The germline V gene supplies CDR1 SGHDT and CDR2 YYEEEE. Each collaborating institution followed its own protocols to collect whole blood in K2EDTA tubes. For TCRbeta analysis, collaborators shipped samples in one of three forms: frozen whole blood, isolated PBMCs, or DNA extracted from either of those sample types. TCRbeta CDR3 regions were amplified from genomic DNA using the immunoSEQ Assay, a bias-controlled multiplex PCR. Per the original workflow: The number of nucleated cells in each sample was estimated from the amplification of reference gene primers within the assay. To quantify the absolute abundance of each unique TCRbeta CDR3 rearrangement, sequence reads were collapsed and filtered. For each sample, productive Simpson clonality was calculated by taking the square root of Simpson's diversity index across productive rearrangements. As stored in TCRdb, this immuneACCESS dataset retains in-frame rearrangements with V and J assigned. A fraction of the clones does not appear; measured against another copy, unresolved V genes explain less than half of the discrepancy, and the remainder lacks a known reason. The V and J calls and clone size come from that table; D and trimming were worked out from the DNA. The sample records about 180,000 clones, about 88% of which are singletons. 2.9% of the sample is taken by the ten largest.

Results the study describes overall, beyond this receptor: How much clinical and demographic metadata was included differed by source and by participant, and the metadata was provided uncurated.

This receptor was obtained from a woman in her thirties with active or convalescent COVID-19. The sample consisted of peripheral blood. Here the chain combines TRBV5-6 and TRBJ1-5; 7 middle bases align to TRBD1. The DNA reads TGTGCCAGCAGCTTGAGGGGGCTAGGTCAGCCCCAGCATTTT. Its protein is CASSLRGLGQPQHF.